This T cell receptor beta chain appears in the sequencing data of a study of shared clonotypes between healthy human individuals. As to this clone: Antigen: not known.

CD45RO-negative, CCR7-positively selected cells formed the naive CD8 fraction, excluding terminally differentiated effector memory CD45RA+ cells. The V end was cut by 5 bases, the J end by 3 bases, with 3 bases between. Germline loops: CDR1 SSHAT, CDR2 FNYEAQ (reference sequence). This CDR3 is built from 11 residues. Study results and caveats: Only a few donors were included, so the genetic and exposure-history diversity represented was limited.

Clones were read by immunoSEQ multiplex PCR, and TCRdb kept only the in-frame ones, dropping some. The sample shows over 2,000,000 clones, over 85% of them seen only once. Material: naive CD8+ T cells from PBMCs. The source of this sequence is a young man in good health. Some clones in this sample may be carry-over from other donors' samples. The rearrangement joins TRBV7-7 to TRBJ2-3; the D is unclear. This CDR3 reads CASSRTDTQYF. The CDR3, as DNA: TGTGCCAGCAGCCGAACAGATACGCAGTATTTT.